Listed below are T cell receptor beta chains from one sample, sequenced in a study of blood T cells in healthy people across ages. MiXCR, applied by TCRdb to the 5' RACE reads, yields one record per CDR3 protein. The data contain hundreds of thousands of distinct CDR3 sequences, 21% of them seen just once; the ten biggest clones take up roughly 3.9%. Sequenced: blood. All receptors come from a man between 65 and 85 years old in good health. Both conserved end residues are part of each CDR3.

j_gene: TRBJ2-7; v_gene: TRBV7-2; CDR3aa: CASSLITGAYEQYF
j_gene: TRBJ2-5; v_gene: TRBV2; CDR3aa: CASSGGTGGVETQYF
j_gene: TRBJ1-3; v_gene: TRBV6-5; CDR3aa: CASSYARTRAGNTIYF
j_gene: TRBJ2-3; v_gene: TRBV7-3; CDR3aa: CARGGLDTQYF
j_gene: TRBJ1-4; v_gene: TRBV11-2; CDR3aa: CASSTSGLTNEKLFF
j_gene: TRBJ1-2; v_gene: TRBV9; CDR3aa: CASSVEEDYGYTF
j_gene: TRBJ2-5; v_gene: TRBV7-3; CDR3aa: CASSLRHSETQYF
j_gene: TRBJ2-5; v_gene: TRBV29-1; CDR3aa: CSVDQGQGVRETQYF
j_gene: TRBJ2-3; v_gene: TRBV7-9; CDR3aa: CASSRTSGPTDTQYF
j_gene: TRBJ1-5; v_gene: TRBV12-3/TRBV12-4; CDR3aa: CASSFNRDQPQHF
j_gene: TRBJ2-7; v_gene: TRBV7-8; CDR3aa: CASSLADGWEYF
j_gene: TRBJ2-2; v_gene: TRBV2; CDR3aa: CATRPGTGNTGELFF
j_gene: TRBJ2-3; v_gene: TRBV11-2; CDR3aa: CASSQAGGQADTQYF
j_gene: TRBJ2-1; v_gene: TRBV5-1; CDR3aa: CASSNGKNNEQFF
j_gene: TRBJ2-3; v_gene: TRBV15; CDR3aa: CATSSNRGQADTQYF
j_gene: TRBJ1-1; v_gene: TRBV12-3/TRBV12-4; CDR3aa: CASREGVSTEAFF
j_gene: TRBJ2-3; v_gene: TRBV7-9; CDR3aa: CASSYGTSDTDTQYF
j_gene: TRBJ1-1; v_gene: TRBV10-3; CDR3aa: CAISVGANTEAFF
j_gene: TRBJ2-3; v_gene: TRBV4-2; CDR3aa: CASSQDPWDGLAEESTDTQYF
j_gene: TRBJ1-6; v_gene: TRBV5-1; CDR3aa: CASSLEGGTYSPLHF